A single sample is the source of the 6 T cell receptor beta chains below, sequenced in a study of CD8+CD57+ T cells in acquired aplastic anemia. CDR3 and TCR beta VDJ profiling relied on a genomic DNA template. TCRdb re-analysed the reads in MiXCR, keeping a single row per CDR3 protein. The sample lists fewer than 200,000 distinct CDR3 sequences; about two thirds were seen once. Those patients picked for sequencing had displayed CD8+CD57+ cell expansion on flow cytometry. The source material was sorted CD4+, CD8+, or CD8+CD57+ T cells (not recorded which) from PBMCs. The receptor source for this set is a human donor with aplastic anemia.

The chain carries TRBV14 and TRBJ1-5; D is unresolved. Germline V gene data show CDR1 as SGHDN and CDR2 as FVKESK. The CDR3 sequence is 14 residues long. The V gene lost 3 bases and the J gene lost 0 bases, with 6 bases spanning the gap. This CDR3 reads CASSQAYSNQPQHF. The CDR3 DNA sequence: TGTGCCAGCAGCCAGGCTTATAGCAATCAGCCCCAGCATTTT.

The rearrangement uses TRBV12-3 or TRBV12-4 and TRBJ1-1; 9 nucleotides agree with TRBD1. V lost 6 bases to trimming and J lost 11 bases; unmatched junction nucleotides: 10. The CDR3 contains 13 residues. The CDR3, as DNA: TGTGCCAGCAGCGTCTACGGACAGGGGTTTGCTTTCTTT. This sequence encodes CASSVYGQGFAFF.

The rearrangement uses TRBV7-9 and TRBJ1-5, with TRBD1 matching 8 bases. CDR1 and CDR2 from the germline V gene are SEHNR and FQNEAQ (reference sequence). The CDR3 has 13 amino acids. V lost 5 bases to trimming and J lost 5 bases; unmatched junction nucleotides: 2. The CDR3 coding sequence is TGTGCCAGCAGCCCACAGGGGGATCAGCCCCAGCATTTT. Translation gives CASSPQGDQPQHF. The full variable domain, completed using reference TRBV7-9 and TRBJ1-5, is DTGVSQNPRHKITKRGQNVTFRCDPISEHNRLYWYRQTLGQGPEFLTYFQNEAQLEKSRLLSDRFSAERPKGSFSTLEIQRTEQGDSAMYLCASSPQGDQPQHFGDGTRLSIL.

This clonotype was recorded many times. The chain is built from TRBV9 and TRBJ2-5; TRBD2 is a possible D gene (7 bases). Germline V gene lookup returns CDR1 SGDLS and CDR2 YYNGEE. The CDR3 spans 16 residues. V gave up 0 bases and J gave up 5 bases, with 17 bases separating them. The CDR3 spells CASSVGGGPRGETQYF. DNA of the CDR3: TGTGCCAGCAGCGTAGGGGGGGGCCCCCGCGGGGAGACCCAGTACTTC.

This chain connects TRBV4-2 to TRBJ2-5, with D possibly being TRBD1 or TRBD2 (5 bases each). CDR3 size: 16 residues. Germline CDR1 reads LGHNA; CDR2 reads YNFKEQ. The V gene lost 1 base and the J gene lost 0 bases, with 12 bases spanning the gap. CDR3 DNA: TGTGCCAGCAGCCAAGCGGGGCGCTCGTACCAAGAGACCCAGTACTTC. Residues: CASSQAGRSYQETQYF.

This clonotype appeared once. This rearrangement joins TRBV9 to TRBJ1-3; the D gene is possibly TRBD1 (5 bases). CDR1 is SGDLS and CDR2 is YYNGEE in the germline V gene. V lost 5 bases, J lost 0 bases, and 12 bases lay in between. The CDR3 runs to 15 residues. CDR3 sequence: CASRWGTFSGNTIYF. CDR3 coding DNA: TGTGCCAGCAGGTGGGGGACCTTCTCTGGAAACACCATATATTTT.